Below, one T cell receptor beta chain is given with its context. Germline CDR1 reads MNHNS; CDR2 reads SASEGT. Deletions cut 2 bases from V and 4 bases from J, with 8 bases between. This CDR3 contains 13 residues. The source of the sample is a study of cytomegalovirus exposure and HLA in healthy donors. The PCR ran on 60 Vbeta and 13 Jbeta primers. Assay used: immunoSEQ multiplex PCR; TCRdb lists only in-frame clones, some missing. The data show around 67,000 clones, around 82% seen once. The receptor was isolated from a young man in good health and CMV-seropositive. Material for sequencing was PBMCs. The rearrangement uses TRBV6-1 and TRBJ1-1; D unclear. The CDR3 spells CASSEYESTEAFF. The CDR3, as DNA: TGTGCCAGCAGTGAATACGAGAGCACTGAAGCTTTCTTT.